The 11 T cell receptor beta chains below were found in one sample sequenced in a study of metastatic and nonmetastatic thyroid tumors. All patients were treatment-naive before thyroid surgery. TCRdb reanalyzed the PCR reads with MiXCR. Counted here are approximately 7,100 clones, around a third occurring once; the ten biggest clones make up about 10%. Sequencing was carried out using tumor tissue. Source of these receptors: a female donor with papillary thyroid cancer or a benign thyroid nodule (not recorded which). Some clones in this sample may be carry-over from other donors' samples.

This rearrangement joins TRBV20-1 to TRBJ2-7; no definite D call. Trimming took 7 bases from V and 2 from J, leaving 15 bases between them. Germline CDR1 DFQATT, CDR2 SNEGSKA (reference sequence). The length of the CDR3 is 13 residues. The CDR3 reads CSGQLDGTYEQYF. CDR3 bases: TGCAGTGGACAACTGGACGGAACCTACGAGCAGTACTTC.

This clone is medium-sized by share. The chain recombines TRBV6-1 with TRBJ2-5; D could derive from TRBD1 or TRBD2 (5 bases each). The CDR3 is 17 amino acids. V lost 4 bases and J 3 bases, leaving 21 bases between the germline ends. Germline V gene data show CDR1 as MNHNS and CDR2 as SASEGT. This CDR3 reads CASSGAGARVSKETQYF. The CDR3 DNA reads TGTGCCAGCAGTGGCGCCGGGGCCAGGGTGTCTAAAGAGACCCAGTACTTC.

The chain employs TRBV11-2 and TRBJ1-2, with a tentative D call TRBD1 (6 bases). This CDR3 is 13 amino acids long. Looked up from germline, CDR1 is SGHAT and CDR2 is FQNNGV. Trimming left V 1 base short and J 4 bases short, with 7 bases between. The DNA for the CDR3 is TGTGCCAGCAGCTTAGGAGGGGGCTATGGCTACACCTTC. Protein sequence: CASSLGGGYGYTF.

By frequency in the sample, this clone is medium-sized. The chain is built from TRBV6-1 and TRBJ2-7; D not certain. Germline CDR1 MNHNS, CDR2 SASEGT. Trimming took 6 bases from V and 4 from J, leaving 16 bases between them. The CDR3 sequence is 14 residues long. The CDR3 loop is CASRSPDAPYEQYF. DNA of the CDR3: TGTGCCAGCAGATCCCCCGACGCGCCTTACGAGCAGTACTTC.

This clone was counted between two and nine times. The chain links TRBV12-3 or TRBV12-4 to TRBJ2-1, with TRBD1 matching 8 bases. This CDR3 contains 15 residues. V lost 6 bases and J lost 4; bases outside the gene matches: 8. The CDR3 loop reads CASRATGGQYNEQFF. In nucleotides, the CDR3 is TGTGCCAGCAGAGCAACAGGGGGTCAATACAATGAGCAGTTCTTC.

By sample fraction, this clone is medium-sized. The chain combines TRBV19 with TRBJ2-5; possible D gene TRBD1, 5 bases. Trimming took off 10 bases at V and 4 bases at J, with 16 bases between the two ends. Germline CDR1 reads LNHDA; CDR2 reads SQIVND (reference sequence). The CDR3 spans 13 residues. CDR3 sequence reads: CATNQGMGETQYF. The CDR3 DNA sequence: TGTGCCACTAATCAGGGTATGGGAGAGACCCAGTACTTC.

Comment on this clone: At one of its ends the junction is not consistent with the germline gene, which may arise from a read error. The chain employs TRBV5-5 and TRBJ2-7; D ambiguous. The CDR3 covers 13 residues. CDR1 SGHKS and CDR2 YYEKEE come from the germline V gene (reference sequence). This CDR3 is CASIFGTTYDQYF. The CDR3 DNA sequence: TGTGCCAGCATCTTCGGCACCACCTACGATCAGTACTTC.

This clone is judged medium-sized. The chain recombines TRBV5-6 with TRBJ2-7, with 9 positions matching TRBD1. The trim removed 4 bases at V and 4 bases at J, leaving 9 bases unmatched. The CDR3 runs to 15 residues. Germline V CDR1 and CDR2: SGHDT, YYEEEE. This chain's CDR3 is CASSNTGQGDYEQYF. In nucleotides, the CDR3 is TGTGCCAGCAGCAATACGGGACAGGGTGATTACGAGCAGTACTTC.

In its sample, this clone was seen many times. This sequence joins TRBV7-1 and TRBJ2-7; TRBD1 or TRBD2 may be the D gene (6 bases each). TRBV7-1 is treated as an ORF (open reading frame) with a function not yet certain. Deletions cut 6 bases from V and 0 bases from J, with 33 bases between. The CDR3 extends over 21 amino acids. CDR3: CASRSREGGRLAPFSSYEQYF. The CDR3 DNA is TGTGCCAGCAGATCAAGGGAAGGGGGGCGGCTAGCGCCTTTTAGCTCCTACGAGCAGTACTTC.

This clone was seen only a few times. The chain carries TRBV6-4 and TRBJ2-3; D possibly corresponds to TRBD2 (5 bases). V was pared by 4 bases and J by 3 bases, with 14 bases between. The V gene's germline CDR1 is MRHNA and CDR2 SNTAGT. This CDR3 has 15 amino acids. The CDR3 DNA sequence: TGTGCCAGCAGTGCCATACCGGGGAGTACAGATACGCAGTATTTT. As protein: CASSAIPGSTDTQYF.

The CDR3: CASSPFDIEYGYTF. CDR3 nucleotides: TGTGCCAGCAGCCCATTCGACATCGAATATGGCTACACCTTC. This chain joins TRBV11-2 and TRBJ1-2, with D hard to call. Germline V lookup: CDR1 SGHAT, CDR2 FQNNGV. The V end was cut by 5 bases, the J end by 5 bases, with 15 bases between. This CDR3 contains 14 residues.